This paragraph reports one TCR beta chain. Taking its sample share into account, this clonotype is large (0.1 to 1%). No base-level quality is on record; no much larger clone is a single base apart. Library preparation was by 5' RACE. A modified SMART protocol was used to prepare bulk TCR libraries. Bulk TCR libraries were sequenced on Illumina MiSeq with paired-end 300 bp reads, whereas single-cell libraries were sequenced on MiSeq with paired-end 250 bp reads. The paper's data handling went like this. Reads were preprocessed with selected pRESTO steps, and V, D, J genes and CDR3 junctions were assigned with IMGT/HighV-QUEST. A bulk sequence was kept only if the sequence appeared in at least two replicas with cumulative read counts of 10 or more. Repertoire diversity was measured using a sample-corrected Shannon entropy estimator, which was applied to samples with more than 20 cells. TCRdb's own reprocessing of the public reads used fastp at Q25 and MiXCR and kept productive beta chains. A single entry per CDR3 protein holds the most common genes and DNA from its merged rows. These V and J calls rely on TCRdb rather than the paper's analysis. Across this sample there are roughly 180 distinct CDR3 sequences, with roughly 6.8% seen only once. The ten most abundant clones make up 37% of the sample.

This sample was included in a study (dated by TCRdb to 2015 to 2018). Regarding the complete study: Blood, up to about 100 ml, was collected from patients, as were roughly 6 to 13 samples obtained by duodenal biopsy. Cells from most subjects were stained with pooled PE-conjugated tetramers presenting the glia-alpha1a, -alpha2, -omega1 and -omega2 epitopes. The study followed gluten-specific CD4+ T cell receptor repertoires in celiac disease across blood and gut, across disease stages, and over intervals ranging from weeks to decades. Blood and gut biopsy samples from over 20 celiac disease patients were examined in the overall study. To allow long-term comparison, patients who had historic T cell material from decades earlier were asked to donate new blood and biopsy samples.

Overall study outcomes, separate from this receptor: Because of sampling limits, a maximum clonotype overlap of only 50% to 60% was obtained between two independent sequencing runs of the same sample. Clonotypes specific for gluten lasted for decades, and samples taken 16 to 28 years apart shared up to about 50% overlap. Whether the conclusions hold depends on tetramer specificity, and in earlier work about three quarters of tetramer-sorted clones proliferated in an antigen-specific way. Across patients, roughly 1% of TCR-beta sequences and over 0.15% of paired TCR-alpha/beta clonotypes were shared, and the authors concluded that cross-contamination was not an issue. Of 1,813 TCRs from about 16 patients, approximately 10% of the TCR-alpha, TCR-beta or paired amino acid sequences were public.

CDR1 SQVTM and CDR2 ANQGSEA were looked up in the germline V gene. The CDR3 numbers 14 residues from cysteine through phenylalanine. The retained sequence is limited to the CDR3, 42 bases, with the frame set at the first base. V and J are truncated by 6 bases and 2 bases respectively, leaving an intervening sequence of 16 bases. When samples held relatively high numbers of tetramer-positive T cells, bulk-cell sorting was done alongside single-cell sorting. Gluten-specific T cells were isolated using HLA-DQ:gluten tetramers and were analyzed by high-throughput sequencing of rearranged TCR-alpha and TCR-beta genes. Every sort was run on a BD Aria II cell sorter, and FlowJo was used to analyze the flow data.

The receptor was isolated from a male donor with celiac disease. This sample comprised gluten tetramer+ CD4+ T cells from blood or duodenal biopsy (not recorded which); whether cultured is not recorded, obtained while untreated, on a gluten-free diet, or during gluten challenge (not recorded which). What this sample's cell subset or site label stands for: CD4+ T cells binding HLA-DQ:gluten tetramers. Recombination connected TRBV29-1 to TRBJ2-5; TRBD1 is perhaps the D gene, given 6 matching bases. This receptor has the CDR3 CSVGTGIAQETQYF. DNA sequence: TGCAGCGTGGGAACAGGGATCGCACAAGAGACCCAGTACTTC.